This T cell receptor beta chain was observed in a study of beta chain features in type 1 diabetes. This CDR3 is 15 amino acids long. V was clipped by 5 bases and J by 6 bases; unmatched bases: 13. Germline lookup yields CDR1 SGHNT and CDR2 YENEEA. Expressed TCRB transcripts got sequenced, as all isolated RNA was reverse transcribed. Profiling relied on immunoSEQ multiplex PCR, and the TCRdb table lists in-frame clones only, not all of them. The sample lists a few hundred thousand clones, less than 15% occurring once. This clone has just a few counts. V and J are TRBV11-3 and TRBJ2-7; 7 bases fit TRBD1. The sequence derives from a man aged 25-45 years in good health. Sequencing input: central memory CD4+ T cells from blood. For the CDR3, the DNA is TGTGCCAGCAGCCTCCTCCCCGACAGGGTCGGCGAGCAGTACGTC. It is translated as CASSLLPDRVGEQYV.